Listed below are T cell receptor beta chains from one sample, sequenced in a study of CD8 T cells in Susac syndrome. TCRdb ran MiXCR on the immunoSEQ multiplex PCR reads and lists one entry per CDR3 protein. The data show some 300,000 distinct CDR3 sequences, approximately 85% seen once. Sequenced sample: CD8+ T cells from PBMCs. The receptors stem from a human donor with multiple sclerosis. CDR3s include the opening cysteine and the closing phenylalanine or tryptophan. The order of the fields is D gene, clone size, J gene, V gene, CDR3 DNA, CDR3 protein. A D gene is named only where the DNA matches it firmly. Clone size, where shown, is once, few, many, or a class for clones that have expanded.

>TRBD1|.|TRBJ2-7|TRBV13
TGTGCCAGCAGCCCCGGGACAGGGGGGGCCTACGAGCAGTACTTC
CASSPGTGGAYEQYF
>.|.|TRBJ2-7|TRBV3-1
TGTGCCAGCAGCCAAGATTCCAGCCTTTTCTCCTACGAGCAGTACTTC
CASSQDSSLFSYEQYF
>.|.|TRBJ1-4|TRBV4-3
TGCGCCAGCAGCCAGGACCCAGACCTGTACGCAACTAATGAAAAACTGTTTTTT
CASSQDPDLYATNEKLFF
>.|.|TRBJ2-7|TRBV29-1
TGCAGCGTTGAAGCGCCGGGACACTCCTACGAGCAGTACTTC
CSVEAPGHSYEQYF
>.|.|TRBJ1-1|TRBV29-1
TGCAGCGTTGACAGGGGCGGCGCTGAAGCTTTCTTT
CSVDRGGAEAFF
>TRBD1|.|TRBJ2-1|TRBV7-9
TGTGCCAGCAGTCGACCGGGGACAGGGTCCAATGAGCAGTTCTTC
CASSRPGTGSNEQFF
>TRBD2|.|TRBJ2-3|TRBV27
TGTGCCAGCAGTTTAAGACTAGCGGGAGGGCCCGCAGATACGCAGTATTTT
CASSLRLAGGPADTQYF
>.|.|TRBJ1-1|TRBV7-2
TGTGCCAGCAGCCTTCTGGGACCCGTTTACACTGAAGCTTTCTTT
CASSLLGPVYTEAFF
>TRBD2|.|TRBJ2-1|TRBV6-1
TGTGCCAGCACCCAGCGCTCAAAGACTAGCGGGAGCAATGAGCAGTTCTTC
CASTQRSKTSGSNEQFF
>TRBD2|few|TRBJ2-7|TRBV28
TGTGCCAGCAGTTTGGGAGGGGTCGGACACGAGCAGTACTTC
CASSLGGVGHEQYF
>TRBD2|.|TRBJ2-3|TRBV13
TGTGCCAGCAGCGGGACTAGCTTTCCCACAGATACGCAGTATTTT
CASSGTSFPTDTQYF
>.|.|TRBJ2-5|TRBV12-3/TRBV12-4
TGTGCCAGCAGTTTAGGTCAGGATGGTTGGGTAGAAGAGACCCAGTACTTC
CASSLGQDGWVEETQYF
>.|.|TRBJ2-7|TRBV27
TGTGCCAGCTCATACAGGTCCTCCTACGAGCAGTACTTC
CASSYRSSYEQYF
>.|.|TRBJ1-1|TRBV20-1
TGCAGTGCTAGCGCGGACAGAGAGGGTCCCACTGAAGCTTTCTTT
CSASADREGPTEAFF
>TRBD2|.|TRBJ2-7|TRBV11-2
TGTGCCAGCAGCTTAGCAGGACTAGGAACCTACGAGCAGTACTTC
CASSLAGLGTYEQYF
>.|.|TRBJ2-7|TRBV5-4
TGTGCCAGCAGCTTGGGGGGGGACTTCTCATACGAGCAGTACTTC
CASSLGGDFSYEQYF
>.|.|TRBJ2-5|TRBV6-1
TGTGCCAGCAGTCCTAGCGTAGAGACCCAGTACTTC
CASSPSVETQYF
>.|.|TRBJ2-7|TRBV27
TGTGCCAGCAGTCGAACGGGGTCCTACGAGCAGTACTTC
CASSRTGSYEQYF
>.|.|TRBJ1-1|TRBV20-1
TGCAGTGCTAGACTTCAGGAGGTTGAGGACACTGAAGCTTTCTTT
CSARLQEVEDTEAFF
>TRBD2|.|TRBJ2-1|TRBV27
TGTGCCAGCCGATCACTAAGCGGGACCTACAATGAGCAGTTCTTC
CASRSLSGTYNEQFF
>TRBD1|.|TRBJ2-1|TRBV28
TGTGCCAGCAACTTACGGGGGGACAGGGGTCGGTTCTTC
CASNLRGDRGRFF
>.|.|TRBJ2-4|TRBV12-3/TRBV12-4
TGTGCCAGCAGTTGGCGGCATCCGGAGAAAAACATTCAGTACTTC
CASSWRHPEKNIQYF
>TRBD2|.|TRBJ2-1|TRBV7-3
TGTGCCAGCAGCTTAATTGGGACTAGCGGGGGATTCTACAATGAGCAGTTCTTC
CASSLIGTSGGFYNEQFF
>.|once|TRBJ2-3|TRBV9
TGTGCCAGCAGCGTAGAACCAGGGCCTAGCACAGATACGCAGTATTTT
CASSVEPGPSTDTQYF
>.|.|TRBJ1-2|TRBV29-1
TGCAGCGTTGAAGATCAGGGGACAACCAACTATGGCTACACCTTC
CSVEDQGTTNYGYTF
>.|.|TRBJ2-7|TRBV2
TGTGCCAGCATGGGCAGTTACTACGAGCAGTACTTC
CASMGSYYEQYF
>.|.|TRBJ1-1|TRBV27
TGTGCCAGCAGTATCGGGATTAACACTGAAGCTTTCTTT
CASSIGINTEAFF
>.|.|TRBJ2-1|TRBV20-1
TGCAGTGCTAGAGATCAAGCGGTAGGAGCCTACAATGAGCAGTTCTTC
CSARDQAVGAYNEQFF
>TRBD2|.|TRBJ2-1|TRBV19
TGTGCCAGTAGTATTCTGAGCGGGAGATACAATGAGCAGTTCTTC
CASSILSGRYNEQFF
>.|.|TRBJ2-7|TRBV6-1
TGTGCCAGCAGTGACGGCAGGGGATACGAGCAGTACTTC
CASSDGRGYEQYF
>.|.|TRBJ2-7|TRBV30
TGTGCCTGGAGCTCAAACACCTACGAGCAGTACTTC
CAWSSNTYEQYF